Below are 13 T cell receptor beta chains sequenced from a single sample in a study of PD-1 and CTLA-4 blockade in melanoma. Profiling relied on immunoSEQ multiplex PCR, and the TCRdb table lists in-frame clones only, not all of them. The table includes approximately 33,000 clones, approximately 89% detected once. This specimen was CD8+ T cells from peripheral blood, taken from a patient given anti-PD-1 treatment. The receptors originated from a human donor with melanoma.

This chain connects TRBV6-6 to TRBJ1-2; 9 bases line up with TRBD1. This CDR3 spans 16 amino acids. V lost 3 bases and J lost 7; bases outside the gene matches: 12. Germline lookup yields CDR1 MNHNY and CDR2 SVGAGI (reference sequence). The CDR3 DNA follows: TGTGCCAGCAGTTATTGGACCCAGGGGACAGGGCCTGGCTACACCTTC. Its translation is CASSYWTQGTGPGYTF.

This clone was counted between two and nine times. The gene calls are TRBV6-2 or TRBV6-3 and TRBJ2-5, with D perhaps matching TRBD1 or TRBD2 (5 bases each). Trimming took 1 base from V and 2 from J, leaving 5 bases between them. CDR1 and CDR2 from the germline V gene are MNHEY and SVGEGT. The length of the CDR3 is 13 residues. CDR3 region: CASSYWGQETQYF. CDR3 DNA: TGTGCCAGCAGTTACTGGGGGCAAGAGACCCAGTACTTC.

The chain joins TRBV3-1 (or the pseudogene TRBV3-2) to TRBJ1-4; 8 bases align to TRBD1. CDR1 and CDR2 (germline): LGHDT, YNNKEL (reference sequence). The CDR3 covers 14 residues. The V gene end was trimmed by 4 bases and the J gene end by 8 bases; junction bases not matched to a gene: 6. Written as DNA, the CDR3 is TGTGCCAGCAGCCCTGGTCAGGGGGCGGAAAAACTGTTTTTT. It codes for CASSPGQGAEKLFF.

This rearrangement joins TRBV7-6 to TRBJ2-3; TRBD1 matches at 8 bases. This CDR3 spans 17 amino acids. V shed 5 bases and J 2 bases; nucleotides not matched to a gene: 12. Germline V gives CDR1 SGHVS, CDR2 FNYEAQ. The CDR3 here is CASSPTTGVNPTDTQYF. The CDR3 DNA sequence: TGTGCCAGCAGCCCGACGACAGGGGTTAATCCCACAGATACGCAGTATTTT.

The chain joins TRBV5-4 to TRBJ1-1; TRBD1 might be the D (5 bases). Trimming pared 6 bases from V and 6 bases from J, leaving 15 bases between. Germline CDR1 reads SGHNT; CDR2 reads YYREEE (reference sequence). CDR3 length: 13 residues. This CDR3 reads CASTPGGFAEAFF. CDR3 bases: TGTGCCAGCACCCCGGGGGGGTTCGCTGAAGCTTTCTTT.

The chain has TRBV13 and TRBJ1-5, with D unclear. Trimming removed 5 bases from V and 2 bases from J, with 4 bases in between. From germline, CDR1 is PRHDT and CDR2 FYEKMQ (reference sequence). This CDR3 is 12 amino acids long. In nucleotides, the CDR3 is TGTGCCAGCAGCGATGGCAATCAGCCCCAGCATTTT. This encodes CASSDGNQPQHF.

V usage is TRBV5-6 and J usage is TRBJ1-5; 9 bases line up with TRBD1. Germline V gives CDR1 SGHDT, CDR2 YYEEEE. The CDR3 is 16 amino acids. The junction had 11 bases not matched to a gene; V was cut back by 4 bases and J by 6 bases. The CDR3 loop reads CASSPAPGQGIQPQHF. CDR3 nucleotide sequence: TGTGCCAGCAGCCCCGCTCCGGGACAGGGAATTCAGCCCCAGCATTTT.

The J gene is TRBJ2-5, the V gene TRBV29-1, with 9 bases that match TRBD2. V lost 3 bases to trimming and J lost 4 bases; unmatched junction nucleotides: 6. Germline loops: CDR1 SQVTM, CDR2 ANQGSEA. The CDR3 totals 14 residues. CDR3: CSVEGLAGLETQYF. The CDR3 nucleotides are TGCAGCGTTGAGGGTCTAGCGGGGTTAGAGACCCAGTACTTC.

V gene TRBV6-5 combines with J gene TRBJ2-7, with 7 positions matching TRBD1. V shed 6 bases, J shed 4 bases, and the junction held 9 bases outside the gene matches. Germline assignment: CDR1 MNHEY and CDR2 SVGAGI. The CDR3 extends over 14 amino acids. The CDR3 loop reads CASRSTGTEYEQYF. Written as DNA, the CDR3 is TGTGCCAGCAGAAGCACTGGGACAGAGTACGAGCAGTACTTC.

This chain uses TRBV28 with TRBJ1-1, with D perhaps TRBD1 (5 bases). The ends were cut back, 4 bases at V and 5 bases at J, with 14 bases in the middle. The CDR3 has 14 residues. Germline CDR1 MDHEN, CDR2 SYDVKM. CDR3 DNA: TGTGCCAGCAGTTCCCCGGGGCCGGGAACTGAAGCTTTCTTT. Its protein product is CASSSPGPGTEAFF.

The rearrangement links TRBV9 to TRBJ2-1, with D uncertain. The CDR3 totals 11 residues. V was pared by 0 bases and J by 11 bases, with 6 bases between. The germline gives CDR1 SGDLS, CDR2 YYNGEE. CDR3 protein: CASSVGVQQFF. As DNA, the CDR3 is TGTGCCAGCAGCGTAGGAGTCCAGCAGTTCTTC.

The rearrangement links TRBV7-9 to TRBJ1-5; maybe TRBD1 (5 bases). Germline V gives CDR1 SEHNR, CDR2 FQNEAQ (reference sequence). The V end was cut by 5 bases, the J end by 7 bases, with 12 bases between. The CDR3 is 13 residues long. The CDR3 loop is CASSNPGTQPQHF. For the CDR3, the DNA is TGTGCCAGCAGCAACCCGGGGACCCAGCCCCAGCATTTT.

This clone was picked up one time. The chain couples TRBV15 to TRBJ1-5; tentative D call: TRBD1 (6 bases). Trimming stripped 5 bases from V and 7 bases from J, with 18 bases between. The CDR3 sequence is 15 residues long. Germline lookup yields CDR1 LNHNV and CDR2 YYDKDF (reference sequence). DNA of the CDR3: TGTGCCACCAGCTCTCCAGGGGCTACCGGACAGCCCCAGCATTTT. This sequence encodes CATSSPGATGQPQHF.